Listed below are T cell receptor beta chains from one sample, sequenced in a study of control samples from healthy donors and cancer patients. Libraries were prepared by immunoSEQ multiplex PCR; TCRdb keeps only in-frame clonotypes and omits some of them. The repertoire includes around 150,000 clones, 85% to 95% of them detected once, and 8.5% sits in the top ten. The material sequenced was blood. The receptors were sampled from a woman aged 40 to 50 in good health. Both conserved end residues are part of each CDR3. The D gene is left open where the match is weak. Rows give clone size only sometimes, using once, few, many, or a class for an expanded clone.

J	V	D	size	CDR3	DNA
TRBJ1-5	TRBV6-2/TRBV6-3	.	.	CASSGRQLFSNQPQHF	TGTGCCAGCAGTGGACGACAGTTGTTTAGCAATCAGCCCCAGCATTTT
TRBJ2-7	TRBV24-1	TRBD2	.	CATTGGAGGGEQYF	TGTGCCACCACCGGGGGCGCGGGGGGAGGGGAGCAGTACTTC
TRBJ2-1	TRBV7-7	.	.	CASSPSPNNEQFF	TGTGCCAGCAGCCCGAGTCCGAATAATGAGCAGTTCTTC
TRBJ1-1	TRBV10-3	.	.	CAITPGRETEAFF	TGTGCCATCACCCCCGGCAGGGAGACTGAAGCTTTCTTT
TRBJ2-5	TRBV10-2	TRBD1	.	CASKQGGQETQYF	TGCGCCAGCAAACAGGGGGGTCAAGAGACCCAGTACTTC
TRBJ1-3	TRBV9	.	once	CASSVRSSGNTIYF	TGTGCCAGCAGCGTCCGGAGCTCTGGAAACACCATATATTTT
TRBJ1-6	TRBV6-2/TRBV6-3	.	.	CASSYSNSPLHF	TGTGCCAGCAGTTACTCAAATTCACCCCTCCACTTT
TRBJ1-1	TRBV10-3	.	.	CAISTGRIAFF	TGTGCCATCAGCACCGGGCGCATAGCTTTCTTT
TRBJ2-3	TRBV7-9	TRBD2	.	CASSLGLAGTDTQYF	TGTGCCAGCAGCCTCGGACTAGCGGGGACCGATACGCAGTATTTT
TRBJ2-7	TRBV19	.	once	CASSSRDSLSEQYF	TGTGCCAGTAGTAGCCGGGACTCGCTGTCGGAGCAGTACTTC
TRBJ2-5	TRBV4-3	TRBD2	.	CASSKSSGRFGETQYF	TGCGCCAGCAGTAAGTCTAGCGGGAGATTCGGAGAGACCCAGTACTTC
TRBJ1-4	TRBV12-5	.	.	CASGLVPEKKEKLFF	TGTGCTAGTGGTTTGGTACCGGAAAAGAAAGAAAAACTGTTTTTT
TRBJ1-6	TRBV6-5	.	.	CASSYSRTRQSPLHF	TGTGCCAGCAGTTACTCGAGAACACGGCAATCACCCCTCCACTTT